This T cell receptor beta chain comes out of a study of OX40 agonist ivuxolimab in advanced cancers. V trimming: 0 bases; J trimming: 3 bases; junction bases outside the gene matches: 4. This CDR3 region has 14 residues. Germline loops: CDR1 SQVTM, CDR2 ANQGSEA. Profiled with immunoSEQ multiplex PCR; TCRdb holds only in-frame clones, not every one. The data show 20,000 to 25,000 clones, almost 80% seen once. Specimen: CD4+ or CD8+ T cells sorted from blood, collected in a trial of the OX40 agonist ivuxolimab. The source is an adult with an advanced solid tumor such as melanoma, head and neck, liver or kidney cancer. The chain uses TRBV29-1 and TRBJ2-7; 8 bases fit TRBD1. The CDR3 coding sequence is TGCAGCGTTGAAGATCCCGGGACAGGCTACGAGCAGTACTTC. Protein: CSVEDPGTGYEQYF.